The 23 T cell receptor beta chains given below trace back to one sample, sequenced in a study of identical twins. TCRdb passed the 5' RACE reads through MiXCR, listing each CDR3 protein once. In the table there are some 760,000 distinct CDR3 sequences, about 18% of which are singletons. The same sample was also studied in work on T cells expressing NK-cell markers.

The sequenced sample was PBMCs. These receptors were taken from a woman in her late teens or twenties in good health.

The rearrangement uses TRBV10-3 and TRBJ1-2; D may be TRBD1 (5 bases). V gave up 4 bases and J gave up 1 base, with 16 bases separating them. The germline V gene encodes CDR1 ENHRY and CDR2 SYGVKD. This CDR3 is built from 16 residues. Written as DNA, the CDR3 is TGTGCCATCAGTGTGCCCGGACACAGAAATAACTATGGCTACACCTTC. Protein: CAISVPGHRNNYGYTF.

The chain is built from TRBV3-1 and TRBJ2-2; 9 bases agree with TRBD2. The CDR3 contains 16 residues. Unmatched junction bases numbered 3, after V lost 1 base and J lost 3 bases. Germline V CDR1 and CDR2: LGHDT, YNNKEL (reference sequence). CDR3 in amino acids: CASSQALAGHTGELFF. CDR3 nucleotide sequence: TGTGCCAGCAGCCAAGCCCTAGCGGGACACACCGGGGAGCTGTTTTTT.

This clonotype was counted a few times. The gene calls are TRBV20-1 and TRBJ1-2, with unresolved D. V lost 6 bases and J 4 bases, leaving 12 bases between the germline ends. This CDR3 has 12 residues. Germline loops: CDR1 DFQATT, CDR2 SNEGSKA (reference sequence). CDR3 region: CSAEWRVYGYTF. In DNA form, the CDR3 reads TGCAGTGCCGAGTGGCGGGTCTATGGCTACACCTTC.

This clonotype was seen more than once but under ten times. The chain links TRBV5-1 to TRBJ1-6; a weak D match, TRBD1 (6 bases). CDR3 length: 13 residues. Trimming pared 3 bases from V and 10 bases from J, leaving 11 bases between. CDR1 SGHRS and CDR2 YFSETQ come from the germline V gene. The CDR3 reads CASSSRGDSPLHF. The CDR3 coding sequence is TGCGCCAGCAGCTCCAGGGGAGACTCACCCCTCCACTTT. The full variable domain, with the rest looked up from reference TRBV5-1 and TRBJ1-6, is KAGVTQTPRYLIKTRGQQVTLSCSPISGHRSVSWYQQTPGQGLQFLFEYFSETQRNKGNFPGRFSGRQFSNSRSEMNVSTLELGDSALYLCASSSRGDSPLHFGNGTRLTVT.

This clonotype was seen a handful of times. The V gene is TRBV5-5, the J gene TRBJ2-2, with unresolved D. This CDR3 contains 14 residues. V was trimmed by 0 bases and J by 4 bases, leaving 7 bases between them. Germline V CDR1 and CDR2: SGHKS, YYEKEE (reference sequence). The CDR3 nucleotides are TGTGCCAGCAGCTTGGACCCTTCCACCGGGGAGCTGTTTTTT. Encoded protein: CASSLDPSTGELFF.

The V and J genes are TRBV6-1 and TRBJ2-3; 9 bases agree with TRBD2. Trimming cost V 7 bases and J 3 bases; bases outside gene matches: 5. The germline V gene encodes CDR1 MNHNS and CDR2 SASEGT. This CDR3 has 14 amino acids. For the CDR3, the DNA is TGTGCCAGCACCGGCGGGAGGGTTACAGATACGCAGTATTTT. This encodes CASTGGRVTDTQYF.

Here the CDR3 DNA reads TGTGCCAGCAGCTTAGGGATGGTAGCGGCAAAAAACATTCAGTACTTC. Translation gives CASSLGMVAAKNIQYF. The chain is built from TRBV7-2 and TRBJ2-4, with a possible D match to TRBD2 (6 bases). The length of the CDR3 is 16 residues. Per the germline V gene, CDR1 is SGHTA and CDR2 is FQGNSA. The ends were cut back, 1 base at V and 4 bases at J, with 14 bases in the middle. Variable domain in full (rest from reference TRBV7-2 and TRBJ2-4): GAGVSQSPSNKVTEKGKDVELRCDPISGHTALYWYRQSLGQGLEFLIYFQGNSAPDKSGLPSDRFSAERTGGSVSTLTIQRTQQEDSAVYLCASSLGMVAAKNIQYFGAGTRLSVL.

The sample holds a few counts of this clonotype. The chain uses TRBV5-4 and TRBJ2-3, with D uncertain. This CDR3 region has 14 residues. The V gene's germline CDR1 is SGHNT and CDR2 YYREEE (reference sequence). Trimming shortened V by 3 bases and J by 1 base, and 9 bases separated the two germline ends. CDR3 region: CASSSTWGTDTQYF. CDR3 bases: TGTGCCAGCAGCTCCACTTGGGGCACAGATACGCAGTATTTT.

The chain links TRBV4-3 to TRBJ1-1; D gene uncertain. V shed 0 bases and J shed 10 bases, with 12 bases lying between them. The CDR3 contains 13 residues. CDR1 is LGHNA, CDR2 YSLEER, per germline. DNA of the CDR3: TGCGCCAGCAGCCAAGAAGTCGGTCTCGTAGCTTTCTTT. Its translation is CASSQEVGLVAFF.

The rearrangement uses TRBV3-1 and TRBJ2-1; 7 nucleotides agree with TRBD2. The germline V gene has CDR1 LGHDT and CDR2 YNNKEL (reference sequence). The CDR3 totals 15 residues. V trimming: 5 bases; J trimming: 6 bases; junction bases outside the gene matches: 10. CDR3 sequence: CASSNGLEEGNEQFF. In nucleotides, the CDR3 is TGTGCCAGCAGCAACGGACTAGAAGAGGGCAATGAGCAGTTCTTC.

This clonotype was seen a few times. The genes are TRBV11-2 and TRBJ2-7, with D possibly called TRBD1 or TRBD2 (5 bases each). From germline, CDR1 is SGHAT and CDR2 FQNNGV. Between the trimmed V and J ends, which lost 1 base and 1 base, there was a span of 11 bases. The CDR3 spans 15 residues. The CDR3 is CASSLVTGPSYEQYF. The CDR3 DNA sequence: TGTGCCAGCAGCTTAGTGACGGGACCTTCCTACGAGCAGTACTTC.

The V gene is TRBV20-1, the J gene TRBJ1-5; 7 bases align to TRBD1. Germline assignment: CDR1 DFQATT and CDR2 SNEGSKA (reference sequence). Losses at the gene ends were 5 bases for V and 4 bases for J; bases not matched to a gene: 17. CDR3 length: 17 residues. In DNA, the CDR3 is TGCAGTGCTGTCCTGGGAATTTGGACAGGACTTAATCAGCCCCAGCATTTT. It yields the protein CSAVLGIWTGLNQPQHF.

The table lists this clonotype with many counts. V gene TRBV12-3 or TRBV12-4 combines with J gene TRBJ2-7; D possibly corresponds to TRBD1 (6 bases). Trimming cost V 5 bases and J 7 bases, with 21 bases left between them. The CDR3 sequence is 15 residues long. CDR3 sequence (DNA): TGTGCCAGCAGTCCATCCGGGACACGAAATGGGGAGCAGTACTTC. It encodes CASSPSGTRNGEQYF.

This chain links TRBV3-1 with TRBJ2-3; TRBD2 agrees at 7 bases. CDR1 and CDR2 from the germline V gene are LGHDT and YNNKEL (reference sequence). The junction had 11 bases not matched to a gene; V was cut back by 5 bases and J by 3 bases. This CDR3 is 16 amino acids long. In DNA form, the CDR3 reads TGTGCCAGCAGCTCAAGGGACGGGAGGTTAACAGATACGCAGTATTTT. Translating it yields CASSSRDGRLTDTQYF.

The rearrangement links TRBV9 to TRBJ1-1, with D unresolved. V gave up 2 bases and J gave up 1 base, with 6 bases separating them. The CDR3 runs to 13 residues. Germline V lookup: CDR1 SGDLS, CDR2 YYNGEE. The CDR3 loop reads CASSVSGNTEAFF. The CDR3 nucleotides read TGTGCCAGCAGCGTGTCCGGGAACACTGAAGCTTTCTTT.

This chain joins TRBV7-9 and TRBJ1-2, with D perhaps matching TRBD1 (6 bases). The CDR3 totals 15 residues. In germline, CDR1 is SEHNR, CDR2 FQNEAQ (reference sequence). V gave up 1 base and J gave up 3 bases, with 12 bases separating them. The CDR3, as DNA: TGTGCCAGCAGCTTAGGAGGGGGGTTTGACTATGGCTACACCTTC. Amino acids: CASSLGGGFDYGYTF.

V and J are TRBV27 and TRBJ2-7; 12 nucleotides line up with TRBD1. Germline V gene data show CDR1 as MNHEY and CDR2 as SMNVEV (reference sequence). The CDR3 extends over 16 amino acids. After removal of 2 bases from V and 5 bases from J, the junction contained 7 bases not matched to a gene. CDR3 protein: CASSLASGTGGDEQYF. The CDR3 region has the DNA TGTGCCAGCAGTTTAGCCTCCGGGACAGGGGGCGACGAGCAGTACTTC.

The chain joins TRBV19 to TRBJ2-3, with 8 positions matching TRBD1. V shed 0 bases and J 2 bases; nucleotides not matched to a gene: 4. The CDR3 consists of 16 residues. Germline loops: CDR1 LNHDA, CDR2 SQIVND (reference sequence). The CDR3 DNA reads TGTGCCAGTAGTATAGATCAGGGGGCCAACACAGATACGCAGTATTTT. It translates to CASSIDQGANTDTQYF.

This clonotype appeared many times. The chain uses TRBV11-3 and TRBJ2-7; 9 positions match TRBD1. The CDR3 length is 12 residues. From germline, CDR1 is SGHNT and CDR2 YENEEA. V lost 5 bases and J lost 6; bases outside the gene matches: 2. CDR3 in amino acids: CASSPDRGEQYF. CDR3 DNA sequence: TGTGCCAGCAGCCCGGACAGGGGCGAGCAGTACTTC.

The chain couples TRBV2 to TRBJ2-7; 8 bases align to TRBD2. J gave up 2 bases and V 2 bases, and 2 bases lay outside the gene matches. Per the germline V gene, CDR1 is SNHLY and CDR2 is FYNNEI. The CDR3 contains 14 residues. This CDR3 reads CASSEQAGAYEQYF. DNA for the CDR3: TGTGCCAGCAGTGAACAAGCGGGGGCCTACGAGCAGTACTTC.

This clonotype was detected a few times. J is TRBJ2-1 and V is TRBV5-1; D ambiguous. Germline V gene data show CDR1 as SGHRS and CDR2 as YFSETQ. The germline V and J ends were trimmed by 0 bases and 15 bases, with 13 bases remaining between them. The CDR3 sequence is 12 residues long. This chain's CDR3 is CASSLVTSELFF. CDR3 nucleotides: TGCGCCAGCAGCTTGGTGACGAGTGAACTGTTCTTC.

This clonotype appeared a few times. CDR3: CASSQEGTSGSSTDTQYF. The CDR3 DNA sequence: TGTGCCAGCAGCCAAGAGGGGACTAGCGGGTCTAGCACAGATACGCAGTATTTT. V is TRBV3-1 and J is TRBJ2-3; TRBD2 matches 12 bases. CDR3 size: 18 residues. J was trimmed by 0 bases and V by 0 bases; bases with no gene match: 4. Germline lookup yields CDR1 LGHDT and CDR2 YNNKEL (reference sequence).

Remarks on this clonotype: Possible read error: a much larger clone is one base away. The chain has TRBV6-4 and TRBJ2-2; perhaps TRBD1 as D (6 bases). V was clipped by 11 bases and J by 5 bases, with 39 bases between them. Looked up from germline, CDR1 is MRHNA and CDR2 is SNTAGT. The CDR3 has 21 amino acids. The CDR3 nucleotides are TGTGCCGCCAGTGATTTGACGGCGGCCAGTGTCCGAAGAAGGGGGACCGGGGAGCTGTTTTTT. This codes for CAASDLTAASVRRRGTGELFF.